Presented here are 21 T cell receptor beta chains from one specimen sequenced in a study of blood T cell repertoires in COVID-19. Only in-frame clones appear in the TCRdb table, and some are missing; sequencing was by immunoSEQ multiplex PCR. The top ten hold 15% to 20% of the sample, which has just under 95,000 clones, 80% seen once. Sequences were obtained from peripheral blood. Receptors were obtained from a human donor in a cohort sampled during active COVID-19.

This chain uses TRBV19 with TRBJ1-5, with unresolved D. Trimming removed 3 bases at V and 0 bases at J, with 9 bases between. The CDR3 runs 15 residues. CDR1 and CDR2 (germline): LNHDA, SQIVND (reference sequence). The CDR3 protein is CASSIGRNSNQPQHF. In nucleotides, the CDR3 is TGTGCCAGTAGTATTGGCAGAAATAGCAATCAGCCCCAGCATTTT. Full variable domain (remainder filled in from reference TRBV19 and TRBJ1-5): DGGITQSPKYLFRKEGQNVTLSCEQNLNHDAMYWYRQDPGQGLRLIYYSQIVNDFQKGDIAEGYSVSREKKESFPLTVTSAQKNPTAFYLCASSIGRNSNQPQHFGDGTRLSIL.

V gene TRBV19 combines with J gene TRBJ2-7; 8 bases match TRBD2. Losses at the gene ends were 3 bases for V and 3 bases for J; bases not matched to a gene: 10. Looked up from germline, CDR1 is LNHDA and CDR2 is SQIVND (reference sequence). This CDR3 region has 16 residues. CDR3: CASSIGLAGTYYEQYF. The CDR3, as DNA: TGTGCCAGTAGTATTGGGCTAGCGGGTACTTACTACGAGCAGTACTTC.

V usage is TRBV19 and J usage is TRBJ2-7; 8 nucleotides line up with TRBD2. The CDR3 loop spans 15 amino acids. Losses at the gene ends were 1 base for V and 1 base for J; bases not matched to a gene: 3. Germline V lookup: CDR1 LNHDA, CDR2 SQIVND (reference sequence). The CDR3 sequence: CASSIAGGPSYEQYF. The CDR3 nucleotides read TGTGCCAGTAGTATAGCGGGAGGGCCTTCCTACGAGCAGTACTTC.

In its sample, this clone was seen a few times. This sequence joins TRBV6-1 and TRBJ1-3; D gene ambiguous. Germline V CDR1 and CDR2: MNHNS, SASEGT. Deletions cut 3 bases from V and 0 bases from J, with 9 bases between. This CDR3 has 15 amino acids. CDR3 protein: CASSEAAVSGNTIYF. DNA of the CDR3: TGTGCCAGCAGTGAGGCGGCAGTCTCTGGAAACACCATATATTTT.

The chain combines TRBV19 with TRBJ2-1, with 9 bases matching TRBD2. V was clipped by 5 bases and J by 4 bases; unmatched bases: 6. CDR1 is LNHDA, CDR2 SQIVND, per germline (reference sequence). The CDR3 totals 15 residues. In nucleotides, the CDR3 is TGTGCCAGTAGTCCGACTAGCGGAACGTACAATGAGCAGTTCTTC. Translation gives CASSPTSGTYNEQFF.

V gene TRBV5-1 combines with J gene TRBJ2-2, with TRBD2 matching over 12 bases. CDR3 size: 18 residues. Looked up from germline, CDR1 is SGHRS and CDR2 is YFSETQ. Trimming cost V 2 bases and J 4 bases; bases outside gene matches: 9. The CDR3 region is CASSLTTLAGGGTGELFF. DNA for the CDR3: TGCGCCAGCAGCTTAACGACACTAGCGGGAGGCGGCACCGGGGAGCTGTTTTTT.

CDR3 coding DNA: TGTGCCAGTAGTAGTAACTTCATGAACACTGAAGCTTTCTTT. Translation gives CASSSNFMNTEAFF. This chain links TRBV19 with TRBJ1-1; D is unclear. This CDR3 is 14 amino acids long. With 4 bases removed from V and 0 bases from J, the gap between germline ends came to 9 bases. Germline-derived CDR1 and CDR2 are LNHDA and SQIVND (reference sequence).

This chain joins TRBV15 and TRBJ2-2; 9 nucleotides match TRBD1. Germline CDR1 is LNHNV and CDR2 is YYDKDF (reference sequence). V was pared by 3 bases and J by 7 bases, with 9 bases of the junction left unmatched. The length of the CDR3 is 16 residues. The CDR3 region has the DNA TGTGCCACCAGCAGGGGACAGGGAACTATGAGCGGGGAGCTGTTTTTT. Translated: CATSRGQGTMSGELFF.

The rearrangement links TRBV4-1 to TRBJ1-2; 10 nucleotides line up with TRBD1. Looked up from germline, CDR1 is MGHRA and CDR2 is YSYEKL. The ends lost 5 bases at V and 3 bases at J; junction bases unmatched: 9. This CDR3 has 16 residues. CDR3 bases: TGCGCCAGCAGCGCGACAGGGGGCTCGGGCTACTATGGCTACACCTTC. It codes for CASSATGGSGYYGYTF.

The rearrangement uses TRBV19 and TRBJ1-6; 8 bases align to TRBD1. Germline V gene data show CDR1 as LNHDA and CDR2 as SQIVND (reference sequence). This CDR3 is 16 amino acids long. With V trimmed by 5 bases and J by 10 bases, 13 bases remained unmatched. The CDR3 DNA follows: TGTGCCAGTAGTTCAACGGCCGGGACAGGAGGGTCACCCCTCCACTTT. It specifies CASSSTAGTGGSPLHF.

This clone was recorded once. The chain employs TRBV2 and TRBJ1-1; D is uncertain. Germline V gene data show CDR1 as SNHLY and CDR2 as FYNNEI. Trimming cost V 10 bases and J 1 base, with 13 bases left between them. The length of the CDR3 is 13 residues. CDR3 region: CAIPLGRNTEAFF. The DNA of the CDR3 is TGTGCCATCCCCTTGGGCAGGAACACTGAAGCTTTCTTT. Variable domain in full (rest from reference TRBV2 and TRBJ1-1): EPEVTQTPSHQVTQMGQEVILRCVPISNHLYFYWYRQILGQKVEFLVSFYNNEISEKSEIFDDQFSVERPDGSNFTLKIRSTKLEDSAMYFCAIPLGRNTEAFFGQGTRLTVV.

This clone has more than one count but fewer than ten. The CDR3 loop is CAWSRDWFRDEQYF. CDR3 in DNA: TGTGCCTGGAGTAGAGACTGGTTCAGGGACGAGCAGTACTTC. The chain combines TRBV30 with TRBJ2-7, with a possible D match to TRBD1 (5 bases). V shed 2 bases and J shed 5 bases, with 16 bases lying between them. CDR1 and CDR2 (germline): GTSNPN, SVGIG (reference sequence). The CDR3 runs to 14 residues.

The J gene is TRBJ2-6, the V gene TRBV21-1; the table names TRBD2, a call not compared with the DNA. TRBV21-1 is marked as a pseudogene. The CDR3 has 18 amino acids. CDR3 residues: CASSPPGSAHSGANVLTF. CDR3 nucleotides: TGTGCCAGCAGCCCCCCGGGGTCAGCCCACTCTGGGGCCAACGTCCTGACTTTC.

This clone was recorded a few times. This chain uses TRBV19 with TRBJ1-6, with D perhaps matching TRBD1 (5 bases). Trimming cost V 4 bases and J 7 bases, with 23 bases left between them. Germline V gene lookup returns CDR1 LNHDA and CDR2 SQIVND (reference sequence). The length of the CDR3 is 18 residues. In DNA form, the CDR3 reads TGTGCCAGTAGTACTCCCCCGACAGTCAGGAATGTAAATTCACCCCTCCACTTT. Its protein is CASSTPPTVRNVNSPLHF. The whole variable domain, filled in from reference TRBV19 and TRBJ1-6, reads DGGITQSPKYLFRKEGQNVTLSCEQNLNHDAMYWYRQDPGQGLRLIYYSQIVNDFQKGDIAEGYSVSREKKESFPLTVTSAQKNPTAFYLCASSTPPTVRNVNSPLHFGNGTRLTVT.

In regard to this clone: Other DNA sequences in this sample translate to the same CDR3. This chain connects TRBV28 to TRBJ1-4; TRBD1 might be the D (6 bases). CDR3 length: 14 residues. Trimming took off 3 bases at V and 7 bases at J, with 12 bases between the two ends. CDR1 is MDHEN and CDR2 is SYDVKM in the germline V gene. The CDR3 loop reads CASSLSGASEKLFF. The CDR3 bases are TGTGCCAGCAGTTTGTCAGGGGCGAGTGAAAAACTGTTTTTT.

This sequence joins TRBV5-3 and TRBJ2-6, with D hard to call. TRBV5-3 is flagged as an ORF with uncertain function. The CDR3 spans 15 residues. Trimming took 1 base from V and 2 from J, leaving 7 bases between them. CDR3 DNA sequence: TGTGCCAGAAGCTTGCTCGCAGCTGGGGCCAACGTCCTGACTTTC. Translated: CARSLLAAGANVLTF.

J is TRBJ2-7 and V is TRBV28; 9 nucleotides align to TRBD1. Looked up from germline, CDR1 is MDHEN and CDR2 is SYDVKM. This CDR3 contains 16 residues. Trimming cost V 7 bases and J 7 bases; bases outside gene matches: 17. As DNA, the CDR3 is TGTGCCAGCAAGGGCCCTCCGGGACAGGGACTCCAAGAGCAGTACTTC. Translation gives CASKGPPGQGLQEQYF. The variable domain in full, with the rest retrieved from reference TRBV28 and TRBJ2-7, is DVKVTQSSRYLVKRTGEKVFLECVQDMDHENMFWYRQDPGLGLRLIYFSYDVKMKEKGDIPEGYSVSREKKERFSLILESASTNQTSMYLCASKGPPGQGLQEQYFGPGTRLTVT.

The chain links TRBV3-1 (or the pseudogene TRBV3-2) to TRBJ2-7; 12 bases fit TRBD2. The CDR3 contains 17 residues. V dropped 3 bases and J dropped 5; count of bases not matched to a gene: 11. Germline V gene data show CDR1 as LGHDT and CDR2 as YNNKEL (reference sequence). The chain's CDR3 is CASSQTTSWTSGNEQYF. The CDR3 coding sequence is TGTGCCAGCAGCCAGACAACTAGCTGGACTAGCGGGAACGAGCAGTACTTC.

V is TRBV7-9 and J is TRBJ1-2, with 7 bases matching TRBD1. Germline CDR1 and CDR2: SEHNR and FQNEAQ (reference sequence). The CDR3 spans 14 residues. Trimming removed 2 bases from V and 3 bases from J; junction bases left unmatched: 3. CDR3 amino acids: CASSLMQGDYGYTF. DNA for the CDR3: TGTGCCAGCAGCTTAATGCAGGGGGACTATGGCTACACCTTC.

The chain has TRBV5-1 and TRBJ2-7; TRBD2 agrees at 9 bases. This CDR3 is built from 12 residues. Germline CDR1 reads SGHRS; CDR2 reads YFSETQ. Trimming removed 7 bases from V and 7 bases from J; junction bases left unmatched: 6. The CDR3, as DNA: TGCGCCAGCGGGCGGGAGGGTGGAGAGCAGTACTTC. It codes for CASGREGGEQYF.

The chain carries TRBV2 and TRBJ1-6; 7 bases fit TRBD1. V shed 6 bases and J 14 bases; nucleotides not matched to a gene: 4. CDR1 is SNHLY and CDR2 is FYNNEI in the germline V gene. The CDR3 has 11 amino acids. CDR3 bases: TGTGCCAGCAGCGTAGACAGGGCCCTCCACTTT. Protein sequence: CASSVDRALHF.